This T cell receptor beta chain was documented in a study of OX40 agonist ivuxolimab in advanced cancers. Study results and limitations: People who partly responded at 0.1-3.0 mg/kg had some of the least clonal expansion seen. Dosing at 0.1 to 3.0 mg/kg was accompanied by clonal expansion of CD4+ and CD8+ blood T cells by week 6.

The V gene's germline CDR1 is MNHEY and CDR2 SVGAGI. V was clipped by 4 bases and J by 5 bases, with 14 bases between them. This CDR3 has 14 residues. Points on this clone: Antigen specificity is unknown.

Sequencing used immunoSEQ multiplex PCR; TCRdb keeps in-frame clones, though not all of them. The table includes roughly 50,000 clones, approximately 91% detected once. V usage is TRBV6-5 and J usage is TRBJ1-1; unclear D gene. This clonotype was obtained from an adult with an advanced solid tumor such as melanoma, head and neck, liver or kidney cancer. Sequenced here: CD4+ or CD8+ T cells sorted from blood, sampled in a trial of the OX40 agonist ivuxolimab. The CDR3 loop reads CASSSRRGLTEAFF. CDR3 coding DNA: TGTGCCAGCAGTTCCCGGCGAGGGCTGACTGAAGCTTTCTTT.